The next 9 T cell receptor beta chains were all read from a single sample in a study of response to subunit inactivated influenza vaccine. TCRdb called the RT-PCR reads again in MiXCR, with one record for every CDR3 protein. The sample yields 600,000 to 850,000 distinct CDR3 sequences, less than 15% seen once. Sequenced here: PBMCs from blood, sampled 14 to 15 days before vaccination. The receptors come from a man aged 45-65 years who received an inactivated influenza vaccine.

The V call is TRBV12-3 or TRBV12-4, the J call TRBJ2-5; TRBD2 matches 13 bases. Losses at the gene ends were 3 bases for V and 3 bases for J; bases not matched to a gene: 16. The CDR3 has 20 residues. The CDR3 region has the DNA TGTGCCAGCAGTTTTATGCCGCGTTTTGGGACTAGCGGGACCGAAGAGACCCAGTACTTC. This gives the protein CASSFMPRFGTSGTEETQYF.

This chain uses TRBV7-6 with TRBJ1-3; D gene uncertain. Germline-derived CDR1 and CDR2 are SGHVS and FNYEAQ. CDR3 length: 14 residues. The V gene lost 5 bases and the J gene lost 2 bases, with 10 bases spanning the gap. Written as DNA, the CDR3 is TGTGCCAGCAGCCGAGGAGTCCCTGGAAACACCATATATTTT. Translating gives CASSRGVPGNTIYF. Full variable domain (missing parts from reference TRBV7-6 and TRBJ1-3): GAGVSQSPRYKVTKRGQDVALRCDPISGHVSLYWYRQALGQGPEFLTYFNYEAQQDKSGLPNDRFSAERPEGSISTLTIQRTEQRDSAMYRCASSRGVPGNTIYFGEGSWLTVV.

This clonotype was recorded once. This may be a read error, as it is one base from a much larger clone. This chain links TRBV10-3 with TRBJ1-5, with TRBD1 matching over 7 bases. The CDR3 has 17 residues. Trimming removed 0 bases from V and 2 bases from J; junction bases left unmatched: 7. CDR1 is ENHRY and CDR2 is SYGVKD in the germline V gene. The CDR3 loop reads CAISESPGQRGNQPQHF. In nucleotides, the CDR3 is TGTGCCATCAGTGAGTCGCCGGGACAGCGGGGCAATCAGCCCCAGCATTTT.

The chain recombines TRBV7-9 with TRBJ2-3; D uncertain. V dropped 2 bases and J dropped 0 bases, with 12 bases sitting between them. Germline assignment: CDR1 SEHNR and CDR2 FQNEAQ (reference sequence). This CDR3 has 16 residues. The CDR3 protein is CASSLRSTRSTDTQYF. The CDR3, as DNA: TGTGCCAGCAGCTTACGGTCCACCAGAAGCACAGATACGCAGTATTTT.

This clonotype was seen more than once but under ten times. This chain joins TRBV28 and TRBJ2-5; D is unclear. The germline V gene encodes CDR1 MDHEN and CDR2 SYDVKM. V was pared by 6 bases and J by 0 bases, with 11 bases between. This CDR3 has 14 residues. CDR3 region: CASSSFTYQETQYF. The CDR3 DNA follows: TGTGCCAGCAGCTCATTCACCTACCAAGAGACCCAGTACTTC.

This clonotype has at least ten counts. The chain joins TRBV20-1 to TRBJ1-1; 8 bases map to TRBD1. CDR3 size: 12 residues. V was pared by 5 bases and J by 1 base, with 0 bases of the junction left unmatched. From germline, CDR1 is DFQATT and CDR2 SNEGSKA (reference sequence). The CDR3 reads CSAGTGNTEAFF. CDR3 bases: TGCAGTGCTGGGACAGGGAACACTGAAGCTTTCTTT.

The J gene is TRBJ2-7, the V gene TRBV3-1; D is uncertain. Trimming shortened V by 0 bases and J by 0 bases, and 9 bases separated the two germline ends. The CDR3 is 15 amino acids. CDR1 and CDR2 from the germline V gene are LGHDT and YNNKEL (reference sequence). CDR3 nucleotides: TGTGCCAGCAGCCAAGATCTCCAGAGCTCCTACGAGCAGTACTTC. This gives the protein CASSQDLQSSYEQYF.

This clonotype showed up just a few times. The chain joins TRBV14 to TRBJ2-6; D is undetermined. V lost 1 base, J lost 2 bases, and 6 bases lay in between. From germline, CDR1 is SGHDN and CDR2 FVKESK. This CDR3 contains 15 residues. The CDR3 loop reads CASSQAFTGANVLTF. The CDR3 nucleotides read TGTGCCAGCAGCCAAGCTTTTACTGGGGCCAACGTCCTGACTTTC.

This clonotype was seen many times. V usage is TRBV7-2 and J usage is TRBJ1-5; D ambiguous. In germline, CDR1 is SGHTA, CDR2 FQGNSA. Between the trimmed V and J ends, which lost 6 bases and 5 bases, there was a span of 8 bases. The CDR3 is 12 residues long. CDR3 sequence (DNA): TGTGCCAGCAGTTTTCCGGATCAGCCCCAGCATTTT. It encodes CASSFPDQPQHF.